The subject of this entry is one TCR beta chain. The V gene's germline CDR1 is SNHLY and CDR2 FYNNEI. V gave up 6 bases and J gave up 5 bases, with 8 bases separating them. The CDR3 totals 12 residues. 60 Vbeta and 13 Jbeta primers were used in PCR. TCRdb's copy holds only in-frame clones and misses some; the assay was immunoSEQ multiplex PCR. The profile shows some 97,000 clones, around 75% of them singletons. The source of the sample is a study of cytomegalovirus exposure and HLA in healthy donors. The clonotype originates from a male donor in good health and CMV-seropositive. The rearrangement joins TRBV2 to TRBJ1-5; D gene uncertain. Sequenced: PBMCs. CDR3 sequence (DNA): TGTGCCAGCAGCTCCCCCGATCAGCCCCAGCATTTT. Translation: CASSSPDQPQHF.